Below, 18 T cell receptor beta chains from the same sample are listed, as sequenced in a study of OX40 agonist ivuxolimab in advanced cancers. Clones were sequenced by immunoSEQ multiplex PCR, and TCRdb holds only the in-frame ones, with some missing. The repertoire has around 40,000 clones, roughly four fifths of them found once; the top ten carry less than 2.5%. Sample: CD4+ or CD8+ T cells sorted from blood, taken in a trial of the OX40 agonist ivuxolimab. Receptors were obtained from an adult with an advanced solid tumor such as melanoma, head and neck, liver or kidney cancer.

The CDR3 protein is CASSPLLGSDHNEQFF. The CDR3 DNA follows: TGTGCCAGCTCACCCCTTCTCGGGTCCGATCACAATGAGCAGTTCTTC. The chain carries TRBV18 and TRBJ2-1; D gene ambiguous. V dropped 3 bases and J dropped 5 bases, with 17 bases sitting between them. The CDR3 has 16 amino acids. Germline values: CDR1 KGHSH, CDR2 LQKENI. The full variable domain, rest sourced from reference TRBV18 and TRBJ2-1, is NAGVMQNPRHLVRRRGQEARLRCSPMKGHSHVYWYRQLPEEGLKFMVYLQKENIIDESGMPKERFSAEFPKEGPSILRIQQVVRGDSAAYFCASSPLLGSDHNEQFFGPGTRLTVL.

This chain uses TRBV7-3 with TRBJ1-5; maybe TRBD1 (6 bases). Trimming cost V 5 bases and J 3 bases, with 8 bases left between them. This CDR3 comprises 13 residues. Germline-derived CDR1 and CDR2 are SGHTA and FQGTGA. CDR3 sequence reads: CASSTGPNQPQHF. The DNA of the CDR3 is TGTGCCAGCAGCACAGGGCCCAATCAGCCCCAGCATTTT.

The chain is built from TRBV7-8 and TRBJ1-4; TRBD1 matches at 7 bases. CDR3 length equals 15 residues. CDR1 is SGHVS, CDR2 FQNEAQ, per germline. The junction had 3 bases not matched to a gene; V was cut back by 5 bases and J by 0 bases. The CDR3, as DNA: TGTGCCAGCAGCAGACAGGGACCAACTAATGAAAAACTGTTTTTT. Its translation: CASSRQGPTNEKLFF.

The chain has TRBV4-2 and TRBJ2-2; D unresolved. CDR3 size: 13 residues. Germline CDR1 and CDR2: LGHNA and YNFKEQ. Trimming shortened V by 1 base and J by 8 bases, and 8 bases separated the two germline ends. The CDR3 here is CASSQGRAGELFF. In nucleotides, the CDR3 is TGTGCCAGCAGCCAAGGTCGTGCGGGGGAGCTGTTTTTT.

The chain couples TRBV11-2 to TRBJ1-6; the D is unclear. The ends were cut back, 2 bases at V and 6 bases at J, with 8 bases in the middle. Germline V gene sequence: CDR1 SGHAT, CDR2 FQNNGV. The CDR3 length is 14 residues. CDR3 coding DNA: TGTGCCAGCAGCTTACAGGATCCTAATTCACCCCTCCACTTT. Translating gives CASSLQDPNSPLHF. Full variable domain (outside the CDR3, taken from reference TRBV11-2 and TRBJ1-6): EAGVAQSPRYKIIEKRQSVAFWCNPISGHATLYWYQQILGQGPKLLIQFQNNGVVDDSQLPKDRFSAERLKGVDSTLKIQPAKLEDSAVYLCASSLQDPNSPLHFGNGTRLTVT.

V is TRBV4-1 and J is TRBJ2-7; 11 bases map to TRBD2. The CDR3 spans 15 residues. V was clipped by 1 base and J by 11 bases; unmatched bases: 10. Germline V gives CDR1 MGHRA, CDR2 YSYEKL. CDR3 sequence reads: CASSQGLAGGGEEYF. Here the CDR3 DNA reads TGCGCCAGCAGCCAAGGGTTAGCGGGAGGGGGGGAGGAGTACTTC.

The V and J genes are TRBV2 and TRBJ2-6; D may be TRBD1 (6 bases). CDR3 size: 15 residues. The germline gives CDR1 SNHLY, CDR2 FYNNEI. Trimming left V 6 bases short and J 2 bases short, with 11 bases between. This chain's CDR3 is CASRFWTAGANVLTF. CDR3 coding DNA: TGTGCCAGCAGATTCTGGACAGCTGGGGCCAACGTCCTGACTTTC.

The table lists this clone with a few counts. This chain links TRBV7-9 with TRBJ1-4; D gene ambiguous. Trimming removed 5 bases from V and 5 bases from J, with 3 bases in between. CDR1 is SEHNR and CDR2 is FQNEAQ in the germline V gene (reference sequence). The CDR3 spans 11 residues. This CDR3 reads CASSRNEKLFF. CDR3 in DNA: TGTGCCAGCAGCCGGAATGAAAAACTGTTTTTT.

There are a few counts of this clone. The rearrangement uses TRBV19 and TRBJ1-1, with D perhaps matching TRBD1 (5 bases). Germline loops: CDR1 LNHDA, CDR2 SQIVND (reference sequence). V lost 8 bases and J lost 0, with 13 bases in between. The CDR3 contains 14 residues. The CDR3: CASRSGMMNTEAFF. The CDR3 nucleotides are TGTGCCAGTCGATCAGGGATGATGAACACTGAAGCTTTCTTT.

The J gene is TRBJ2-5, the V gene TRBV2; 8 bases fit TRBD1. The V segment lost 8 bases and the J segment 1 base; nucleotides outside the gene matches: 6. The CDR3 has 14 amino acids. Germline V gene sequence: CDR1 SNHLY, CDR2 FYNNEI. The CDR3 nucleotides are TGTGCCAGCCAACGCAGGGGGCCCCAAGAGACCCAGTACTTC. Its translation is CASQRRGPQETQYF.

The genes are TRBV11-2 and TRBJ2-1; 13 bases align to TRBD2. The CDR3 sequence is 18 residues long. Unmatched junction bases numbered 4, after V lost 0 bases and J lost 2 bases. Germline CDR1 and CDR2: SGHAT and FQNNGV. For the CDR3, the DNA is TGTGCCAGCAGCTTAGATGCGACTAGCGGGGGGACCTACAATGAGCAGTTCTTC. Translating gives CASSLDATSGGTYNEQFF.

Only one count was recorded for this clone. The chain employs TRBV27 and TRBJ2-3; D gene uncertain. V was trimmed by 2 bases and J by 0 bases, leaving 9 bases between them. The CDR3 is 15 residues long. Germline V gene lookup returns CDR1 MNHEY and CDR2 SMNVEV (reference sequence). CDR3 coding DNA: TGTGCCAGCAGTTTACCTTCACGAAGCACAGATACGCAGTATTTT. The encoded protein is CASSLPSRSTDTQYF.

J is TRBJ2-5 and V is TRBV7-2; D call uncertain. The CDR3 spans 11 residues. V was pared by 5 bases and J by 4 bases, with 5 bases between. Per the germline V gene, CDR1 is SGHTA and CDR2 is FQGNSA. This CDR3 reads CASSNSETQYF. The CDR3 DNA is TGTGCCAGCAGCAACTCAGAGACCCAGTACTTC.

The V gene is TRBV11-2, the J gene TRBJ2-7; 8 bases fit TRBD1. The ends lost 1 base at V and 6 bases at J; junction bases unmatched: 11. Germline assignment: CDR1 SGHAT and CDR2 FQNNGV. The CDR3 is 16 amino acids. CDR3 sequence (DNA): TGTGCCAGCAGCTTAGTATCTGGGCAGGGGGCTGCCGAGCAGTACTTC. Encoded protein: CASSLVSGQGAAEQYF.

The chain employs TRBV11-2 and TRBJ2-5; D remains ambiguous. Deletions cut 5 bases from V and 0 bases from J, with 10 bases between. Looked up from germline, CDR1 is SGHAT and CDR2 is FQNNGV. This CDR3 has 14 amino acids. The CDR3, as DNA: TGTGCCAGCAGCCATGTGGGCAACCAAGAGACCCAGTACTTC. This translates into CASSHVGNQETQYF.

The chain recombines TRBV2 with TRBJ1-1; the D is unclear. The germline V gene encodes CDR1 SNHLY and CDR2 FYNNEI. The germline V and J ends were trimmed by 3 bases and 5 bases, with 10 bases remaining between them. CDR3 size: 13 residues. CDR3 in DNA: TGTGCCAGCAGTGACGAACGAGAGACTGAAGCTTTCTTT. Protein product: CASSDERETEAFF.

The DNA of the CDR3 is TGCGCCAGCAGCCCCTCCCGACAGTACAATGAGCAGTTCTTC. Protein: CASSPSRQYNEQFF. J is TRBJ2-1 and V is TRBV5-1, with D possibly being TRBD1 (5 bases). Germline V gene sequence: CDR1 SGHRS, CDR2 YFSETQ. This CDR3 contains 14 residues. V lost 4 bases to trimming and J lost 4 bases, with 12 bases between them.

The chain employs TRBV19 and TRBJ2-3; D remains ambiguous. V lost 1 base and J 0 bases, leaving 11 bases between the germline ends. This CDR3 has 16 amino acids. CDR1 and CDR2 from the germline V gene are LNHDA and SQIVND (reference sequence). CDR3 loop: CASSIGGTSSTDTQYF. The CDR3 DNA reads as TGTGCCAGTAGTATAGGAGGTACATCAAGCACAGATACGCAGTATTTT.